The T cell receptor (beta chain) described here comes from a study of T cells in Graves' hyperthyroidism and ophthalmopathy. Germline assignment: CDR1 SGHTA and CDR2 FQGNSA. CDR3 length equals 14 residues. Between the trimmed V and J ends, which lost 5 bases and 5 bases, there was a span of 10 bases. Exclusion of patients followed from uncontrolled infection, other autoimmune disease, pregnancy or lactation. Amplification of TCR beta CDR3 regions was performed using RNA transcripts as template. HTBI primers drove first-round RT-PCR of the TCR CDR3. TCRdb recomputed calls from the multiplex PCR reads with MiXCR, one row per CDR3 protein. Among roughly 500,000 distinct CDR3 sequences listed, 46% were seen once.

The TCR originated in an adult woman with Graves' disease, either hyperthyroidism or ophthalmopathy (not recorded which). Sequenced material: peripheral blood or thyroid tissue (not recorded which). The V call is TRBV7-2, the J call TRBJ1-6; a possible D gene is TRBD1 (6 bases). The CDR3 sequence: CASSKGEHNSPLHF. The CDR3 nucleotides read TGTGCCAGCAGCAAGGGGGAACATAATTCACCCCTCCACTTT.